This T cell receptor beta chain was captured by sequencing in a study of blood T cell repertoires in COVID-19. The overall study: COVID-19 samples, acute and convalescent, were from the United States, Italy and Spain. T cells, B-cell-depleted T cells, or PBMCs supplied cDNA or gDNA.

The CDR3 covers 15 residues. The V gene's germline CDR1 is SGHVS and CDR2 FNYEAQ. J gave up 2 bases and V 11 bases, and 14 bases lay outside the gene matches. Two negative PCRs, clearance, or symptom resolution characterized the recovered Cohort 3 donors. Source study methods: Estimation of nucleated cell counts was performed using reference gene primer amplification. Libraries were prepared by immunoSEQ multiplex PCR; TCRdb keeps only in-frame clonotypes and omits some of them. That table furnishes V, J and clone size, whereas the DNA furnished D and trimming. Among around 290,000 clones listed, about nine tenths were seen once.

This receptor was taken from a young woman who had recovered from COVID-19. Sequencing was carried out using PBMCs or T cells enriched from blood (not recorded which). The chain employs TRBV7-6 and TRBJ2-7; 8 positions match TRBD2. The chain's CDR3 is CASAESTSGTYEQYF. CDR3 in DNA: TGTGCCTCTGCGGAGAGTACTAGCGGAACCTACGAGCAGTACTTC.